Reported below is one T cell receptor (beta chain). With 60 Vbeta and 13 Jbeta primers, the PCR was carried out. Only in-frame clones appear in the TCRdb table, and some are missing; sequencing was by immunoSEQ multiplex PCR. The profile shows 150,000 or so clones, 75% to 80% of them singletons. The source of the sample is a study of cytomegalovirus exposure and HLA in healthy donors. Between the trimmed V and J ends, which lost 6 bases and 1 base, there was a span of 16 bases. This CDR3 comprises 16 residues. Germline V lookup: CDR1 SGHRS, CDR2 YFSETQ. Sequencing was performed on PBMCs. The TCR comes from a man aged 45 to 65 in good health and CMV-seropositive. This rearrangement joins TRBV5-1 to TRBJ2-2, with a weak D call TRBD1 (6 bases). CDR3 residues: CASTMGASVNTGELFF. The CDR3, as DNA: TGCGCCAGCACCATGGGGGCATCGGTGAACACCGGGGAGCTGTTTTTT.